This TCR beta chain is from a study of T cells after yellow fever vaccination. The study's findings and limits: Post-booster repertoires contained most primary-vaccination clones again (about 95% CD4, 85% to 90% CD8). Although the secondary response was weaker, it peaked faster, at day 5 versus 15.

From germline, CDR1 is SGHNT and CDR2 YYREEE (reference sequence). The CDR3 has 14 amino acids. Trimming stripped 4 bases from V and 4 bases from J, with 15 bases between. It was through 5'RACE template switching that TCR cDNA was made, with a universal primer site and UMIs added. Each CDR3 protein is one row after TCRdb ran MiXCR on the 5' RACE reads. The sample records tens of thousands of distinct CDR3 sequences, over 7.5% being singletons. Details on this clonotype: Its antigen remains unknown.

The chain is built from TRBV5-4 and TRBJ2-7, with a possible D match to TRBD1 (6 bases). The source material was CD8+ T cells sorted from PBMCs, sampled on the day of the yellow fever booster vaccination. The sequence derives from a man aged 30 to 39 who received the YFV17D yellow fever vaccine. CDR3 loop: CASSPSQGGYEQYF. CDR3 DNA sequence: TGTGCCAGCAGCCCCTCACAGGGTGGGTACGAGCAGTACTTC. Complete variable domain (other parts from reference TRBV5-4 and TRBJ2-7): ETGVTQSPTHLIKTRGQQVTLRCSSQSGHNTVSWYQQALGQGPQFIFQYYREEENGRGNFPPRFSGLQFPNYSSELNVNALELDDSALYLCASSPSQGGYEQYFGPGTRLTVT.